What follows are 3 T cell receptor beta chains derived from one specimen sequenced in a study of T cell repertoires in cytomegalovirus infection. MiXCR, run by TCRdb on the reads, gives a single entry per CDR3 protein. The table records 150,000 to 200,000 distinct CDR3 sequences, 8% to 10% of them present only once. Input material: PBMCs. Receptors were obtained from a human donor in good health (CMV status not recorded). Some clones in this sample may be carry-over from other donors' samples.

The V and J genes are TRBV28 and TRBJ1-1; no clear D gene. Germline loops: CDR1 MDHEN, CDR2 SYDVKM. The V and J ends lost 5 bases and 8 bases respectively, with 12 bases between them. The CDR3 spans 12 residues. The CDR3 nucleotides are TGTGCCAGCAGTCCCCGGGATGGGGAAGCTTTCTTT. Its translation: CASSPRDGEAFF.

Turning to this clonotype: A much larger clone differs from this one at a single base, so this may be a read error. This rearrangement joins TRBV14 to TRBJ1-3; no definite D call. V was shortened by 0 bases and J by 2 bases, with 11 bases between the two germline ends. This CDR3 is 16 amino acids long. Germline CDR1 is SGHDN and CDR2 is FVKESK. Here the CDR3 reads CASSQDSGFTGNTIYF. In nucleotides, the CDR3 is TGTGCCAGCAGCCAAGATAGCGGGTTCACTGGAAACACCATATATTTT.

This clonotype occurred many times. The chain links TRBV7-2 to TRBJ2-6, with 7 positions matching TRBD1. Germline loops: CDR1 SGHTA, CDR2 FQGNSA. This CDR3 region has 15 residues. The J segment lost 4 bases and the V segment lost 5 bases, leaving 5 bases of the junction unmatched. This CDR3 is CASSVTGDGANVLTF. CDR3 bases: TGTGCCAGCAGCGTAACAGGGGACGGGGCCAACGTCCTGACTTTC.